This T cell receptor beta chain was recorded in a study of blood T cell repertoires in COVID-19 (dated by TCRdb to 2019 to 2021). Study-wide context: The collaborator samples originated in the United States, Italy and Spain and spanned the acute and convalescent phases of COVID-19. The prospective study material was composed of cDNA or gDNA derived from T cells, B-cell-depleted T cells, or PBMCs. Subjects who had been exposed to COVID-19, were actively infected with it, or had recovered from it provided the deeply sampled blood TCRbeta repertoires that made up the dataset. The repertoires were made available in a free public database intended to serve as a resource for research on the immune response to SARS-CoV-2. The samples were drawn from two sources: the first 160 participants of the ongoing ImmuneRACE study, and fewer than 1,500 subjects contributed by 6 global collaborators. A de-identified subject ID, COVID-19 status, age in years and sex were almost always included in the sample metadata. Where available, HLA class I and class II types were taken from metadata supplied by the sample provider and were not determined by assay-based typing.

TCRbeta CDR3 regions were amplified from genomic DNA by means of the immunoSEQ Assay, a bias-controlled multiplex PCR. The published analysis was carried out like this. Nucleated cell counts per sample were estimated from amplification of reference gene primers within the assay. To quantify the absolute abundance of each unique TCRbeta CDR3 rearrangement, sequence reads were collapsed and filtered. For each sample, productive Simpson clonality was calculated as the square root of Simpson's diversity index across productive rearrangements. TCRdb stores this immuneACCESS table with in-frame sequences only. Part of the clones is absent; in the studies checked, under half of the shortfall reflects unresolved V genes, and no reason is known for the rest. V and J calls and clone size are copied from that table; D and trimming were computed from the DNA. The sample includes approximately 170,000 clones, with over 65% observed a single time. In total, the top ten clones hold around 3% of the sample.

The collaborating institutions used their own protocols to collect whole blood in K2EDTA tubes. Collaborator samples were shipped for TCRbeta analysis as frozen whole blood, isolated PBMCs, or DNA extracted from either sample type. The CDR3 contains 16 residues, cysteine and phenylalanine counted. Solely the CDR3 DNA is kept, with 48 bases framed from the first base. The germline V gene yields SGDLS for CDR1 and YYNGEE for CDR2. V lost 2 bases and J lost 4 bases; the stretch between them is 15 bases long. Study-wide findings and limitations: Clinical and demographic metadata were provided uncurated, with the amount varying by source and participant.

On this clone itself: The specificity of this receptor is unknown. The record has no base qualities; no much larger clone is one base away.

This receptor was identified in a woman of 80 years or more with acute or convalescent COVID-19. Recombination connected TRBV9 to TRBJ2-2, with the D segment identity uncertain. Sequencing was performed on peripheral blood. The DNA is TGTGCCAGCAGCGTTGGGCAGACGACGGTCACCGGGGAGCTGTTTTTT. It translates as CASSVGQTTVTGELFF.